This TCR beta chain was recovered during a study of T cells after yellow fever vaccination. It was through 5'RACE template switching that TCR cDNA was made, with a universal primer site and UMIs added. TCRdb re-analysed the 5' RACE reads in MiXCR, keeping a single row per CDR3 protein. Of 300,000 to 400,000 distinct CDR3 sequences in the sample, 8.5% to 10% were seen once. V trimming: 3 bases; J trimming: 1 base; junction bases outside the gene matches: 7. The CDR3 spans 17 residues. This clonotype showed up just a few times. Its antigen is not known. Study-wide results and limits: After the booster, approximately 96% of CD4 and 88% of CD8 primary-response clones were re-detected. The bulk population could contribute abundant contaminating clonotypes to FACS-sorted repertoires.

This clonotype was obtained from a man between 18 and 29 years old who received the YFV17D yellow fever vaccine. The V and J genes are TRBV12-3 or TRBV12-4 and TRBJ2-3, with 10 bases lining up with TRBD2. The sequenced sample was PBMCs, obtained on the day of the first yellow fever vaccination. The CDR3 bases are TGTGCCAGCAGTTTTCTCCCTCTAGCGGGGGGCACAGATACGCAGTATTTT. Translated: CASSFLPLAGGTDTQYF.